These T cell receptor beta chains were read from a single sample in a study of quantifying T cell responses using KT2 cells. TCRdb reanalysed the UMI-ligation and nested PCR reads using MiXCR and keeps one entry per CDR3 protein. The sample shows roughly 38,000 distinct CDR3 sequences, over 15% of them seen only once. Specimen: PBMCs spiked with cells of the T cell clone KT2. Receptors originate from a human donor. The CDR3 runs from the conserved cysteine through the conserved F or W. The D gene is left open where the match is weak. The size of a clone is reported for some rows only, either as once, few or many, or as a class for expanded clones.

TRBV4-2,-,few,TRBJ2-3,TGTGCCAGCAGCCAAGATTCTAGCAATACGCAGTATTTT,CASSQDSSNTQYF
TRBV7-2,TRBD2,-,TRBJ2-3,TGTGCCAGCAGCCAGACTAGCGGGATAAGCACAGATACGCAGTATTTT,CASSQTSGISTDTQYF
TRBV12-3/TRBV12-4,-,-,TRBJ1-1,-,CASSPFLERGRYTEAFF
TRBV7-9,-,few,TRBJ2-5,TGTGCCAGCAGCCCAACTAGGTCGGGGGAGACCCAGTACTTC,CASSPTRSGETQYF
TRBV24-1,TRBD2,-,TRBJ2-1,TGTGCCACCAGTGAGCCCGGACTAGCGGGAGAGGGCTATGAGCAGTTCTTC,CATSEPGLAGEGYEQFF
TRBV6-1,-,few,TRBJ1-5,TGTGCCAGCAGTGAAAACGGGAAGAATCAGCCCCAGCATTTT,CASSENGKNQPQHF
TRBV9,-,-,TRBJ2-3,TGTGCCAGCAGCCGGTTGTCAGGGGATACGCAGTATTTT,CASSRLSGDTQYF
TRBV6-2/TRBV6-3,-,few,TRBJ2-5,TGTGCCAGCAGTAGGGTGGGATTCCGAAGCCAAGAGACCCAGTACTTC,CASSRVGFRSQETQYF
TRBV29-1,-,-,TRBJ2-1,TGCAGCGTTTACGCCGACACCCGCTCCTACAATGAGCAGTTCTTC,CSVYADTRSYNEQFF
TRBV24-1,TRBD2,-,TRBJ2-1,TGTGCCACCAGTGAGAATCTAGCGGGGGAAGACAATGAGCAGTTCTTC,CATSENLAGEDNEQFF
TRBV7-2,-,-,TRBJ2-7,TGTGCCAGCAGCTTAGTAGTCGGGAGTAGCAACGAGCAGTACTTC,CASSLVVGSSNEQYF
TRBV2,TRBD1,few,TRBJ1-1,TGTGCCAGCAGTGAAAGGGACAGGGGTACTGAAGCTTTCTTT,CASSERDRGTEAFF
TRBV14,TRBD1,-,TRBJ2-7,TGTGCCAGCAGCCGGGACAGGGGATTTTACGAGCAGTACTTC,CASSRDRGFYEQYF
TRBV7-3,TRBD2,few,TRBJ2-1,TGTGCCAGCAGCTTTGCGGGAGAGTACAATGAGCAGTTCTTC,CASSFAGEYNEQFF
TRBV18,-,-,TRBJ1-1,TGTGCCAGCTCCCTTGGACCGGGGAACACTGAAGCTTTCTTT,CASSLGPGNTEAFF
TRBV6-6,TRBD1,few,TRBJ2-2,TGTGCCAGCAGTCACGGGGGACAGGACACCGGGGAGCTGTTTTTT,CASSHGGQDTGELFF
TRBV30,TRBD2,few,TRBJ2-3,TGTGCCTGGAGTGCAGGCGCGGGAGGATGGGTAGATACGCAGTATTTT,CAWSAGAGGWVDTQYF
TRBV5-1,-,few,TRBJ2-3,TGCGCCTCTCTACGCGGATCTAGCACAGATACGCAGTATTTT,CASLRGSSTDTQYF
TRBV7-6,TRBD1,-,TRBJ1-5,TGTGCCAGCAGCTTAGAGGGGGCGACAGGAGGTTTTAGTCAGCCCCAGCATTTT,CASSLEGATGGFSQPQHF
TRBV30,-,few,TRBJ1-3,TGTGCCTGGATGGCGGCCCCTGGAAACACCATATATTTT,CAWMAAPGNTIYF
TRBV7-9,-,few,TRBJ1-1,TGTGCCAGCAGCTTAGGATCCGTTGAAGCTTTCTTT,CASSLGSVEAFF
TRBV20-1,-,-,TRBJ1-5,TGCAGTGCTAGAATCCCCGGGAATCAGCCCCAGCATTTT,CSARIPGNQPQHF
TRBV2,-,medium-sized,TRBJ2-7,TGTGCCAGCAGAATTTCTAGCGCTCGCTCCTACGAGCAGTACTTC,CASRISSARSYEQYF
TRBV20-1,TRBD2,many,TRBJ2-7,TGCAGTGCTAGTCCCAGCGGGAGAGAGTTCTCCTACGAGCAGTACTTC,CSASPSGREFSYEQYF
TRBV30,-,-,TRBJ2-1,TGTGCCACCAGGGAAGGCAATGAGCAGTTCTTC,CATREGNEQFF
TRBV7-2,TRBD1,many,TRBJ2-3,TGTGCCAGCAGCCCCGACAGGGGTATCAAAGATACGCAGTATTTT,CASSPDRGIKDTQYF
TRBV5-1,-,few,TRBJ2-1,TGCGCCAGCAGCTTGGAGTACTGGGGTGAGCAGTTCTTC,CASSLEYWGEQFF
TRBV20-1,TRBD1,-,TRBJ2-5,TGCAGTGCTAGAGTCTCAGGGGGACAATGGGGAGAGACCCAGTACTTC,CSARVSGGQWGETQYF
TRBV27,-,-,TRBJ1-6,TGTGCCAGCAGCTCCGAAGGTCCCTATTCACCCCTCCACTTT,CASSSEGPYSPLHF
TRBV14,-,few,TRBJ1-2,TGTGCCAGCAGTCTCTGGAATAACTATGGCTACACCTTC,CASSLWNNYGYTF
TRBV29-1,-,few,TRBJ1-1,TGCAGCGTTGAAGGCATGGCGTACACTGAAGCTTTCTTT,CSVEGMAYTEAFF
TRBV24-1,-,-,TRBJ2-5,TGTGCCACCAGCAATGGGGGAGTGGAGACCCAGTACTTC,CATSNGGVETQYF
TRBV20-1,-,few,TRBJ2-7,TGCAGTGCTAGACTATATCAGGGGTCGAAGCAGTACTTC,CSARLYQGSKQYF
TRBV15,-,-,TRBJ1-6,TGTGCCACCAGCAGAGATACTACGGGTGATTCACCCCTCCACTTT,CATSRDTTGDSPLHF
TRBV13,-,few,TRBJ2-1,TGTGCCAGCAGTGTAGTGGGGGATGGTGAGCAGTTCTTC,CASSVVGDGEQFF
TRBV12-3/TRBV12-4,-,few,TRBJ2-1,TGTGCCAGCAGTCCTGGGAATTATGACTACAATGAGCAGTTCTTC,CASSPGNYDYNEQFF
TRBV4-1,-,few,TRBJ2-6,TGCGCCAGCAGCTACGGCCCCTCTGGGGCCAACGTCCTGACTTTC,CASSYGPSGANVLTF
TRBV5-1,-,once,TRBJ1-1,TGCGCCAGCAGCTTGGGCACGAACACTGAAGCTTTCTTT,CASSLGTNTEAFF
TRBV7-8,-,few,TRBJ2-7,TGTGCCAGCAGCTTAGAAGGGGGGAGCGGTGCATACTTC,CASSLEGGSGAYF
TRBV9,TRBD1,few,TRBJ1-5,TGTGCCAGCAGTTCCTCAGGGGGTTTCGGACAGCCCCAGCATTTT,CASSSSGGFGQPQHF
TRBV18,TRBD1,few,TRBJ1-5,TGTGCCAGCTCACAGGGCCTAGGGGGCCAGCCCCAGCATTTT,CASSQGLGGQPQHF
TRBV7-8,-,-,TRBJ1-2,TGTGCCAGCAGCTTGGGGGGACGGGGTGGCTACACCTTC,CASSLGGRGGYTF
TRBV5-1,-,-,TRBJ2-3,TGCGCCAGCAGCTTCGGGCATGGAGCGCCGAGCACAGATACGCAGTATTTT,CASSFGHGAPSTDTQYF
TRBV11-2,-,many,TRBJ2-7,TGTGCCAGCAGCTTAGGTTTCCTAGACGAGCAGTACTTC,CASSLGFLDEQYF
TRBV6-1,-,-,TRBJ2-1,TGTGCCAGCAGTGAAGAAGCCGCAGGGGGGAATGAGCAGTTCTTC,CASSEEAAGGNEQFF
TRBV3-1,TRBD2,many,TRBJ2-5,TGTGCCAGCAGCCAAGAAACTAGCGGGAGGGCCGTTGAGACCCAGTACTTC,CASSQETSGRAVETQYF
TRBV11-2,TRBD2,-,TRBJ2-4,TGTGCCAGCAGCCCTCTCCGGGGGGTGACAAACATTCAGTACTTC,CASSPLRGVTNIQYF
TRBV27,-,-,TRBJ1-6,TGTGCCAGCAGTTTTACCTGGGAGGTAAATAATTCACCCCTCCACTTT,CASSFTWEVNNSPLHF
TRBV20-1,-,few,TRBJ1-1,TGCAGTGCAGTGTCGGGGGCTAGCACTGAAGCTTTCTTT,CSAVSGASTEAFF
TRBV4-3,TRBD2,few,TRBJ2-1,TGCGCCAGCAGCCCATCAGCGGGACTCAACGGGGATGAGCAGTTCTTC,CASSPSAGLNGDEQFF